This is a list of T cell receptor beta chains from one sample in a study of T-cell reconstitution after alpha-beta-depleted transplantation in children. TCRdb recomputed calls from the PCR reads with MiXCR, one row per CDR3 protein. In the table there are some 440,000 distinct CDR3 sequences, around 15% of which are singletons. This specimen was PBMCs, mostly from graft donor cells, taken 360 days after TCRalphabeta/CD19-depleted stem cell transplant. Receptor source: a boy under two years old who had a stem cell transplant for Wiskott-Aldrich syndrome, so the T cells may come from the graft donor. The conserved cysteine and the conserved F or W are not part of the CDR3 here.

CDR3aa: ASSQGTPGRETQY; v_gene: TRBV4-2; j_gene: TRBJ2-5
CDR3aa: ASPDRGSEKLF; v_gene: TRBV7-9; j_gene: TRBJ1-4
CDR3aa: SGLAAPTDTQY; v_gene: TRBV20-1; j_gene: TRBJ2-3
CDR3aa: AISGPSGSADTQY; v_gene: TRBV10-3; j_gene: TRBJ2-3
CDR3aa: ASSLLSGSYNEQF; v_gene: TRBV11-2; j_gene: TRBJ2-1
CDR3aa: ASPPPGTSYNEQF; v_gene: TRBV11-2; j_gene: TRBJ2-1
CDR3aa: SASTPISSYEQY; v_gene: TRBV20-1; j_gene: TRBJ2-7
CDR3aa: ASSRLREHTEAF; v_gene: TRBV5-1; j_gene: TRBJ1-1
CDR3aa: ASSLALGRASGSYNEQF; v_gene: TRBV11-1; j_gene: TRBJ2-1
CDR3aa: ASSLAGRGLETQY; v_gene: TRBV5-1; j_gene: TRBJ2-5
CDR3aa: SARVTGRLDGYT; v_gene: TRBV20-1; j_gene: TRBJ1-2
CDR3aa: ATSPDPPSYEQY; v_gene: TRBV24-1; j_gene: TRBJ2-7
CDR3aa: ASSLGTDNYNEQF; v_gene: TRBV11-3; j_gene: TRBJ2-1
CDR3aa: ASSLTGSHYEQY; v_gene: TRBV7-9; j_gene: TRBJ2-7
CDR3aa: ATSDPSGRSHNEQF; v_gene: TRBV24-1; j_gene: TRBJ2-1
CDR3aa: ASSQERTGTLNTEAF; v_gene: TRBV4-2; j_gene: TRBJ1-1
CDR3aa: SAIKGNYGYT; v_gene: TRBV20-1; j_gene: TRBJ1-2
CDR3aa: ASISLAGGPDTQY; v_gene: TRBV6-1; j_gene: TRBJ2-3
CDR3aa: ASSLMNRKETQY; v_gene: TRBV5-5; j_gene: TRBJ2-5
CDR3aa: ASGPGFHLETQY; v_gene: TRBV7-9; j_gene: TRBJ2-5
CDR3aa: ATSRDGGGENTQY; v_gene: TRBV15; j_gene: TRBJ2-3
CDR3aa: ASSPIQGGPTHSGANVLT; v_gene: TRBV18; j_gene: TRBJ2-6
CDR3aa: ASSKGAQTALYEQY; v_gene: TRBV21-1; j_gene: TRBJ2-7
CDR3aa: ASSLRTGPRTDTQY; v_gene: TRBV25-1; j_gene: TRBJ2-3
CDR3aa: SGSRGQETQY; v_gene: TRBV20-1; j_gene: TRBJ2-5
CDR3aa: ASSHFFPGHLYEQY; v_gene: TRBV12-3/TRBV12-4; j_gene: TRBJ2-7
CDR3aa: ASSFGTGYNEQF; v_gene: TRBV5-1; j_gene: TRBJ2-1
CDR3aa: ASSSQLGHQL; v_gene: TRBV6-5; j_gene: TRBJ2-1
CDR3aa: ASSRRVGSNQPQH; v_gene: TRBV12-3/TRBV12-4; j_gene: TRBJ1-5
CDR3aa: ASSPPRPDIGTQY; v_gene: TRBV28; j_gene: TRBJ2-3
CDR3aa: ASSQEGGGPAQY; v_gene: TRBV4-3; j_gene: TRBJ2-3
CDR3aa: ASSHWDGYEQY; v_gene: TRBV3-1; j_gene: TRBJ2-7
CDR3aa: ATSDWVRGSTDTQY; v_gene: TRBV24-1; j_gene: TRBJ2-3
CDR3aa: SAREPRTGGKYEQY; v_gene: TRBV20-1; j_gene: TRBJ2-7
CDR3aa: ASSPSEVGHKLNTEAF; v_gene: TRBV18; j_gene: TRBJ1-1
CDR3aa: ASSQDVGELF; v_gene: TRBV4-1; j_gene: TRBJ2-2
CDR3aa: ASSGEALSDEQF; v_gene: TRBV6-1; j_gene: TRBJ2-1
CDR3aa: AACPTILRTGFHEQY; v_gene: TRBV10-3; j_gene: TRBJ2-7
CDR3aa: ASSSPGLAWNTGELF; v_gene: TRBV27; j_gene: TRBJ2-2
CDR3aa: ASSESGKSSYNEQF; v_gene: TRBV25-1; j_gene: TRBJ2-1
CDR3aa: ASSLWEGGPGEQF; v_gene: TRBV27; j_gene: TRBJ2-1
CDR3aa: ASSKGTGALGNEQF; v_gene: TRBV5-1; j_gene: TRBJ2-1
CDR3aa: SVGFVRGGGETQY; v_gene: TRBV29-1; j_gene: TRBJ2-5
CDR3aa: ASSLRGRADTQY; v_gene: TRBV27; j_gene: TRBJ2-3
CDR3aa: ASSLLLAGEAEQF; v_gene: TRBV5-1; j_gene: TRBJ2-1
CDR3aa: ASSLAVSFSGNTIY; v_gene: TRBV7-9; j_gene: TRBJ1-3
CDR3aa: SASQGLGPTYEQY; v_gene: TRBV20-1; j_gene: TRBJ2-7
CDR3aa: ASSPGKGASSYNSPLH; v_gene: TRBV18; j_gene: TRBJ1-6
CDR3aa: ATSREGIDGELF; v_gene: TRBV15; j_gene: TRBJ2-2
CDR3aa: ASSSRDLGGKLF; v_gene: TRBV5-1; j_gene: TRBJ1-4
CDR3aa: SAIRAPQLRDEQY; v_gene: TRBV20-1; j_gene: TRBJ2-7
CDR3aa: ASSASNQPQH; v_gene: TRBV10-1; j_gene: TRBJ1-5
CDR3aa: ASTLGGPYEQY; v_gene: TRBV12-3/TRBV12-4; j_gene: TRBJ2-7
CDR3aa: ASSYPLGSEPYEQY; v_gene: TRBV6-2/TRBV6-3; j_gene: TRBJ2-7
CDR3aa: AISATGDTQY; v_gene: TRBV7-9; j_gene: TRBJ2-3
CDR3aa: ASSSGTGYTDTQY; v_gene: TRBV12-3/TRBV12-4; j_gene: TRBJ2-3
CDR3aa: ASSPLEVGEQF; v_gene: TRBV12-3/TRBV12-4; j_gene: TRBJ2-1
CDR3aa: ASSIGTPRKNTDTQY; v_gene: TRBV7-9; j_gene: TRBJ2-3
CDR3aa: ASSPNWQAKGGEQY; v_gene: TRBV18; j_gene: TRBJ2-7
CDR3aa: SASTSGTDTQY; v_gene: TRBV20-1; j_gene: TRBJ2-3